This is a list of T cell receptor beta chains from one sample in a study of blood T cell repertoires in COVID-19. The method was immunoSEQ multiplex PCR; TCRdb's version includes in-frame clones alone and lacks a portion of them. The sample has almost 200,000 clones; 86% are singletons. The sequencing input was peripheral blood. The source of these receptors is a woman in her 70s with acute or convalescent COVID-19. CDR3s include the opening cysteine and the closing phenylalanine or tryptophan. D genes are given only for firm matches. For some rows the clone size is stated as once, few or many, or as a class when expanded; others skip it.

DNA: TGTGCCAGCAGTTTAGTCACCGGGGTAGGAATCGGCAATCAGCCCCAGCATTTT; CDR3: CASSLVTGVGIGNQPQHF; size: .; J: TRBJ1-5; D: .; V: TRBV27
DNA: TGCAGCGTTGGGACGGGGGAAAGTGCTGAAGCTTTCTTT; CDR3: CSVGTGESAEAFF; size: .; J: TRBJ1-1; D: .; V: TRBV29-1
DNA: TGTGCCACCAGCACCGGGCCTTCAGGAGGGGAGACCCAGTACTTC; CDR3: CATSTGPSGGETQYF; size: .; J: TRBJ2-5; D: .; V: TRBV15
DNA: TGTGCCAGCAAAGCCAGCGGGGGGGCGTTCTTGAATGAGCAGTTCTTC; CDR3: CASKASGGAFLNEQFF; size: .; J: TRBJ2-1; D: TRBD2; V: TRBV6-6
DNA: TGTGCCACCAGCAGACAACAGGGCAACAATCAGCCCCAGCATTTT; CDR3: CATSRQQGNNQPQHF; size: .; J: TRBJ1-5; D: .; V: TRBV15
DNA: TGTGCCAGCAGCTCCGGACAGCTCGGACCGAACACTGAAGCTTTCTTT; CDR3: CASSSGQLGPNTEAFF; size: .; J: TRBJ1-1; D: .; V: TRBV7-9
DNA: TGTGCCATCAGGGGAGGACTAGTGGCAGAGCAGTACTTC; CDR3: CAIRGGLVAEQYF; size: .; J: TRBJ2-7; D: TRBD2; V: TRBV10-3
DNA: TGTGCCAGTATCGGAGGACCCCCACTCAATCAGCCCCAGCATTTT; CDR3: CASIGGPPLNQPQHF; size: .; J: TRBJ1-5; D: .; V: TRBV19
DNA: TGTGCCAGCAGTGAAGCGGGACCGAAGGGCGAAAAACTGTTTTTT; CDR3: CASSEAGPKGEKLFF; size: .; J: TRBJ1-4; D: .; V: TRBV28
DNA: TGTGCCAGTGGACTAGCGGGAGCGGAGACCCAGTACTTC; CDR3: CASGLAGAETQYF; size: .; J: TRBJ2-5; D: TRBD2; V: TRBV3-1/TRBV3-2
DNA: TGTGCCATCAGTGTGCAGGGGGCGCCGGAGCAGTTCTTC; CDR3: CAISVQGAPEQFF; size: .; J: TRBJ2-1; D: TRBD1; V: TRBV10-3
DNA: TGTGCCAGCAGTTACACCGCTATTGAGCGGAGCGGGAACATTCAGTACTTC; CDR3: CASSYTAIERSGNIQYF; size: .; J: TRBJ2-4; D: .; V: TRBV6-2/TRBV6-3
DNA: TGTGCCAGCAGTTTATTCCCCGACAGGGGGAACACCGGGGAGCTGTTTTTT; CDR3: CASSLFPDRGNTGELFF; size: .; J: TRBJ2-2; D: TRBD1; V: TRBV27
DNA: TGTGCCAGCAGTTTGGTATCTAGGAGGGGCAATGAGCAGTTCTTC; CDR3: CASSLVSRRGNEQFF; size: .; J: TRBJ2-1; D: .; V: TRBV28
DNA: TGTGCCAGCTCACCGCAGCGGCAAGACAATGAGCAGTTCTTC; CDR3: CASSPQRQDNEQFF; size: .; J: TRBJ2-1; D: .; V: TRBV18
DNA: TGCGCCAGCAGTCAAACCCCCTCTCCTAGAACTCAACAAGAGACCCAGTACTTC; CDR3: CASSQTPSPRTQQETQYF; size: .; J: TRBJ2-5; D: .; V: TRBV23-1
DNA: TGTGCCAGCTCACCGGGCCCCAACGCCGGGGAGCTGTTTTTT; CDR3: CASSPGPNAGELFF; size: .; J: TRBJ2-2; D: .; V: TRBV18
DNA: TGTGCCACTACAGGGGGGGTTAGCTCCTACAATGAGCAGTTCTTC; CDR3: CATTGGVSSYNEQFF; size: .; J: TRBJ2-1; D: .; V: TRBV15
DNA: TGTGCCAGCAGACCAGGGTTTGCTAATGAAAAACTGTTTTTT; CDR3: CASRPGFANEKLFF; size: few; J: TRBJ1-4; D: .; V: TRBV6-5
DNA: TGCGCCAGCAGACCCGACAGGGGTGGGGCGGTCACTGAAGCTTTCTTT; CDR3: CASRPDRGGAVTEAFF; size: .; J: TRBJ1-1; D: TRBD1; V: TRBV5-1
DNA: TGTGCTAGTGGTTTGGTGGGGACAGGGAGTGGCTACACCTTC; CDR3: CASGLVGTGSGYTF; size: .; J: TRBJ1-2; D: TRBD1; V: TRBV12-5
DNA: TGTGCCAGCACGGCCGGGGGATTTCAGCCCCAGCATTTT; CDR3: CASTAGGFQPQHF; size: .; J: TRBJ1-5; D: .; V: TRBV2
DNA: TGTGCCAGTACCCCCGGTAGGGGGCGCACCGGGGAGCTGTTTTTT; CDR3: CASTPGRGRTGELFF; size: .; J: TRBJ2-2; D: TRBD1; V: TRBV19
DNA: TGTGCCAGCAGCTTAGGCCAGTACGAGCAGTACTTC; CDR3: CASSLGQYEQYF; size: .; J: TRBJ2-7; D: .; V: TRBV7-9
DNA: TGTGCCAGCAGCCGGGGGACAGGTGGTTTCTACGAGCAGTACTTC; CDR3: CASSRGTGGFYEQYF; size: .; J: TRBJ2-7; D: TRBD1; V: TRBV5-4
DNA: TGTGCCAGCAGTTACTCTCGGCAGGGTAGATCCTACGAGCAGTACTTC; CDR3: CASSYSRQGRSYEQYF; size: once; J: TRBJ2-7; D: .; V: TRBV6-5
DNA: TGTGCCAGTAGTGCCATGGTGGGGGGTTCACCCCTCCACTTT; CDR3: CASSAMVGGSPLHF; size: .; J: TRBJ1-6; D: .; V: TRBV19
DNA: TGCGCCAGCAGCTTGAGAGGACAGGGGAGCAACGAGCAGTACTTC; CDR3: CASSLRGQGSNEQYF; size: .; J: TRBJ2-7; D: TRBD1; V: TRBV5-1
DNA: TGCGCCAGCAGTGAGGTCGTAGCGGGAGTCAATGAGCAGTTCTTC; CDR3: CASSEVVAGVNEQFF; size: .; J: TRBJ2-1; D: TRBD2; V: TRBV10-2
DNA: TGTGCCAGTAGTTCACAGGGGTGGGAAAGCAATCAGCCCCAGCATTTT; CDR3: CASSSQGWESNQPQHF; size: once; J: TRBJ1-5; D: TRBD1; V: TRBV19
DNA: TGCGCCAGCAGCTTGTCAACTAGCGGGGGGGCATTGGGCTACAATGAGCAGTTCTTC; CDR3: CASSLSTSGGALGYNEQFF; size: .; J: TRBJ2-1; D: TRBD2; V: TRBV5-1
DNA: TGTGCCAGCTCACCACCCAGGGTGACAGATACGCAGTATTTT; CDR3: CASSPPRVTDTQYF; size: once; J: TRBJ2-3; D: .; V: TRBV18
DNA: TGTGCCAGCAGTTACTTGGGCCCTACTAGCACAGATACGCAGTATTTT; CDR3: CASSYLGPTSTDTQYF; size: once; J: TRBJ2-3; D: .; V: TRBV6-5
DNA: TGTGCCAGCAGCATAGCCCCAGGGGCCACCTACGAGCAGTACTTC; CDR3: CASSIAPGATYEQYF; size: .; J: TRBJ2-7; D: .; V: TRBV11-2